The present entry profiles one TCR beta chain with its context. The repertoire was sequenced with immunoSEQ multiplex PCR; TCRdb's copy has only in-frame clones and lacks some. The sample contains 140,000 to 150,000 clones, 60% to 85% of which appear only once. The sample originates from a study of blood T cell repertoires in COVID-19. At the level of the study: Spain, Italy and the United States supplied samples that represented acute and convalescent COVID-19.

The V gene's germline CDR1 is LGHNT and CDR2 FRNRAP. With V trimmed by 4 bases and J by 5 bases, 7 bases remained unmatched. There are 16 residues in the CDR3. Sample: peripheral blood. This chain joins TRBV12-5 and TRBJ1-4; 10 nucleotides line up with TRBD1. The TCR originated in a man aged 45-60 years with acute or convalescent COVID-19. CDR3 sequence reads: CASGSSRTGGNEKLFF. Here the CDR3 DNA reads TGTGCTAGTGGTTCTTCGAGGACAGGGGGGAATGAAAAACTGTTTTTT.